This T cell receptor beta chain was recorded in a study of CD8 T cells in Susac syndrome. This CDR3 has 15 residues. Germline V gives CDR1 LGHNA, CDR2 YNFKEQ. With V trimmed by 4 bases and J by 5 bases, 8 bases remained unmatched. RNA in amounts of roughly 0.5 to 1 ug was reverse transcribed with random hexamers. Via MiXCR, TCRdb re-called the immunoSEQ multiplex PCR reads, giving one row per CDR3 protein. The repertoire holds around 180,000 distinct CDR3 sequences, with roughly 95% as singletons. The origin of this receptor is a human donor with multiple sclerosis. The V gene is TRBV4-2, the J gene TRBJ2-1; 7 bases fit TRBD2. Sequenced material: CD8+ T cells from PBMCs. CDR3 sequence: CASSLLGGTHNEQFF. The CDR3 DNA follows: TGTGCCAGCAGCCTTCTCGGGGGGACCCACAATGAGCAGTTCTTC.